A single sample gave rise to the 13 T cell receptor beta chains below, sequenced in a study of Ad26.COV2.S vaccination and SARS-CoV-2 variants. Measured with immunoSEQ multiplex PCR; TCRdb has only the in-frame clones, and not every one. The sample carries about 410,000 clones, about 92% recorded once. The sample's treatment: around 19 received Ad26.COV2.S at low or high dose, single or two shots; 5 received placebo; per-sample allocation not given. The study sampled participants on day 63 after the first vaccine or placebo injection. Sequencing was performed on peripheral blood, taken in a trial of Ad26.COV2.S vaccine versus placebo. The receptors were gathered from a person between 18 and 59 years old who received the Ad26.COV2.S COVID-19 vaccine or a placebo.

The chain is built from TRBV12-3 or TRBV12-4 and TRBJ1-2; 7 bases map to TRBD1. With V trimmed by 10 bases and J by 2 bases, 7 bases remained unmatched. This CDR3 region has 13 residues. The CDR3 region is CATSGQINYGYTF. Here the CDR3 DNA reads TGTGCCACCTCGGGACAGATAAACTATGGCTACACCTTC.

This rearrangement joins TRBV5-1 to TRBJ1-1; 8 bases agree with TRBD1. The CDR3 is made up of 14 amino acids. V lost 5 bases to trimming and J lost 0 bases; unmatched junction nucleotides: 3. Germline values: CDR1 SGHRS, CDR2 YFSETQ. CDR3 in DNA: TGCGCCAGCAGACCAGGGGGCTTGAACACTGAAGCTTTCTTT. Translated: CASRPGGLNTEAFF.

CDR3 region: CASTDRGIGEQFF. The DNA for the CDR3 is TGTGCCAGTACTGACAGGGGTATCGGTGAGCAGTTCTTC. The chain recombines TRBV19 with TRBJ2-1; 8 bases line up with TRBD1. The CDR3 totals 13 residues. The V gene end was trimmed by 7 bases and the J gene end by 9 bases; junction bases not matched to a gene: 8. Germline lookup yields CDR1 LNHDA and CDR2 SQIVND (reference sequence). Variable domain in full (rest from reference TRBV19 and TRBJ2-1): DGGITQSPKYLFRKEGQNVTLSCEQNLNHDAMYWYRQDPGQGLRLIYYSQIVNDFQKGDIAEGYSVSREKKESFPLTVTSAQKNPTAFYLCASTDRGIGEQFFGPGTRLTVL.

Comments on this clone: A junction boundary mismatches the germline segment, possibly from a read error. The rearrangement links TRBV7-8 to TRBJ1-3, with D hard to call. From germline, CDR1 is SGHVS and CDR2 FQNEAQ. The CDR3 totals 14 residues. The CDR3 nucleotides are TGTGCCAGCAGCCTAGCACTTGCCGGAAACACCATATATTTT. The encoded protein is CASSLALAGNTIYF.

The rearrangement uses TRBV18 and TRBJ1-2; 10 nucleotides match TRBD1. Germline V gene data show CDR1 as KGHSH and CDR2 as LQKENI. V gave up 3 bases and J gave up 6 bases; unmatched junction bases: 7. The CDR3 is 15 amino acids. CDR3 in amino acids: CASSPQAGTGDGYTF. The CDR3 DNA sequence: TGTGCCAGCTCACCCCAGGCCGGGACAGGGGATGGCTACACCTTC.

A few counts support this clone. J is TRBJ2-2 and V is TRBV2; possible D gene TRBD2, 5 bases. Germline CDR1 is SNHLY and CDR2 is FYNNEI. Trimming took off 4 bases at V and 6 bases at J, with 15 bases between the two ends. There are 15 residues in the CDR3. This CDR3 is CASSGGDVAPGELFF. CDR3 in DNA: TGTGCCAGCAGTGGGGGAGATGTCGCGCCCGGGGAGCTGTTTTTT.

This chain links TRBV28 with TRBJ1-3; D may be TRBD1 (6 bases). Germline lookup yields CDR1 MDHEN and CDR2 SYDVKM. This CDR3 has 18 residues. Trimming shortened V by 5 bases and J by 0 bases, and 20 bases separated the two germline ends. CDR3 loop: CASSQPGGGPTSGNTIYF. CDR3 DNA: TGTGCCAGCAGTCAACCCGGGGGGGGGCCTACCTCTGGAAACACCATATATTTT.

The rearrangement links TRBV16 to TRBJ2-2, with D possibly being TRBD2 (7 bases). With 4 bases removed from V and 5 bases from J, the gap between germline ends came to 17 bases. This CDR3 contains 16 residues. The germline V gene has CDR1 KGHSY and CDR2 FQNENV. Here the CDR3 reads CASSPLRGAGTGELFF. DNA for the CDR3: TGTGCCAGCAGCCCCCTACGGGGGGCTGGGACCGGGGAGCTGTTTTTT. Drawing the rest from reference TRBV16 and TRBJ2-2, the complete variable domain is GEEVAQTPKHLVRGEGQKAKLYCAPIKGHSYVFWYQQVLKNEFKFLISFQNENVFDETGMPKERFSAKCLPNSPCSLEIQATKLEDSAVYFCASSPLRGAGTGELFFGEGSRLTVL.

V usage is TRBV5-1 and J usage is TRBJ1-4; tentatively, D is TRBD1 (6 bases). CDR1 and CDR2 from the germline V gene are SGHRS and YFSETQ. There are 15 residues in the CDR3. Trimming removed 3 bases from V and 2 bases from J, with 11 bases in between. The CDR3 sequence is CASSSQGVTNEKLFF. The CDR3 nucleotides read TGCGCCAGCAGCTCACAGGGAGTCACTAATGAAAAACTGTTTTTT. The full variable domain, in which reference TRBV5-1 and TRBJ1-4 provide the parts outside the CDR3, is KAGVTQTPRYLIKTRGQQVTLSCSPISGHRSVSWYQQTPGQGLQFLFEYFSETQRNKGNFPGRFSGRQFSNSRSEMNVSTLELGDSALYLCASSSQGVTNEKLFFGSGTQLSVL.

This chain connects TRBV11-3 to TRBJ1-1; 7 nucleotides match TRBD1. V lost 5 bases to trimming and J lost 4 bases; unmatched junction nucleotides: 4. The CDR3 runs 13 residues. The germline gives CDR1 SGHNT, CDR2 YENEEA. CDR3 protein: CASSGDSSTEAFF. The CDR3 region has the DNA TGTGCCAGCAGCGGGGACAGCTCCACTGAAGCTTTCTTT.

This chain connects TRBV5-6 to TRBJ1-2; D uncertain. Germline lookup yields CDR1 SGHDT and CDR2 YYEEEE. This CDR3 has 13 residues. The V gene lost 2 bases and the J gene lost 4 bases, with 9 bases spanning the gap. In DNA form, the CDR3 reads TGTGCCAGCAGCTTAGTGCCGATCTATGGCTACACCTTC. This encodes CASSLVPIYGYTF. The full variable domain, in which reference TRBV5-6 and TRBJ1-2 provide the parts outside the CDR3, is DAGVTQSPTHLIKTRGQQVTLRCSPKSGHDTVSWYQQALGQGPQFIFQYYEEEERQRGNFPDRFSGHQFPNYSSELNVNALLLGDSALYLCASSLVPIYGYTFGSGTRLTVV.

With regard to this clone: Germline and junction disagree at one end, which may indicate a read error. The J gene is TRBJ2-7, the V gene TRBV6-1; 13 bases map to TRBD2. This CDR3 is 15 amino acids long. Germline CDR1 is MNHNS and CDR2 is SASEGT. The CDR3 loop reads CASSEAGLAGATREF. CDR3 coding DNA: TGTGCCAGCAGTGAAGCAGGACTAGCGGGGGCCACCCGTGAATTC.

V is TRBV7-9 and J is TRBJ1-1, with a weak D call TRBD1 (6 bases). Germline V gene data show CDR1 as SEHNR and CDR2 as FQNEAQ (reference sequence). The CDR3 is made up of 15 amino acids. The V end lost 5 bases, the J end lost 2 bases, and 15 bases lay between the germline ends. The CDR3 loop reads CASSALGGLNTEAFF. As DNA, the CDR3 is TGTGCCAGCAGCGCCCTCGGGGGGCTCAACACTGAAGCTTTCTTT.